Listed here are 19 T cell receptor beta chains from one sample, sequenced in a study of neurological immune-mediated disorders (dated by TCRdb to about 2019). Receptor amplification or capture employed 5' RACE. TCRdb records Illumina HiSeq 2500 as the sequencer. The public reads were reanalyzed by TCRdb: fastp trimming at Q25, MiXCR alignment, in-frame beta chains only. Rows are unified per CDR3 protein, each entry keeping the most common DNA and genes. The sample contains 40,000 to 45,000 distinct CDR3 sequences, about 6.9% of them found a single time. The top ten clones comprise about 0.54% of the sample. Sequencing was carried out using CD4+ T cells from blood. These receptors were taken from a woman aged 40 to 50 in good health.

This clonotype appeared many times. The V and J genes are TRBV5-1 and TRBJ2-4; possibly TRBD1 for D (6 bases). V lost 0 bases, J lost 2 bases, and 9 bases lay in between. Germline assignment: CDR1 SGHRS and CDR2 YFSETQ. The CDR3 contains 15 residues. The CDR3 loop is CASSLVGDTKNIQYF. The CDR3 DNA reads as TGCGCCAGCAGCTTGGTAGGGGACACCAAAAACATTCAGTACTTC.

This clonotype has just a few counts. The J gene is TRBJ2-5, the V gene TRBV4-2; D ambiguous. The germline V gene has CDR1 LGHNA and CDR2 YNFKEQ. The CDR3 spans 15 residues. Trimming pared 4 bases from V and 5 bases from J, leaving 17 bases between. CDR3 DNA sequence: TGTGCCAGCAGCCCCGTTAAGGGTTTCGGGGAGACCCAGTACTTC. This codes for CASSPVKGFGETQYF.

This clonotype was seen repeatedly, ten times or more. The V call is TRBV20-1, the J call TRBJ2-1, with 12 bases identical to TRBD2. Losses at the gene ends were 3 bases for V and 10 bases for J; bases not matched to a gene: 7. The CDR3 runs to 14 residues. Looked up from germline, CDR1 is DFQATT and CDR2 is SNEGSKA (reference sequence). DNA of the CDR3: TGCAGTGCTAGGGGACTAGCGGGCTTGAGGGAGCAGTTCTTC. Amino acids: CSARGLAGLREQFF.

This clonotype was found many times. The CDR3 region has the DNA TGCGCCAGCAGCTCCGAACTATACGAGCAGTACTTC. Residues: CASSSELYEQYF. The chain joins TRBV5-1 to TRBJ2-7; no definite D call. V was shortened by 3 bases and J by 4 bases, with 8 bases between the two germline ends. The CDR3 has 12 residues. Germline-derived CDR1 and CDR2 are SGHRS and YFSETQ.

This clonotype came up many times. The genes are TRBV7-2 and TRBJ1-1, with a weak D call TRBD1 (5 bases). The V end was cut by 5 bases, the J end by 0 bases, with 19 bases between. This CDR3 is built from 17 residues. Germline-derived CDR1 and CDR2 are SGHTA and FQGNSA. The CDR3: CASSHTWFRVLNTEAFF. DNA of the CDR3: TGTGCCAGCAGCCATACCTGGTTCAGGGTGTTGAACACTGAAGCTTTCTTT. The full variable domain, in which reference TRBV7-2 and TRBJ1-1 provide the parts outside the CDR3, is GAGVSQSPSNKVTEKGKDVELRCDPISGHTALYWYRQSLGQGLEFLIYFQGNSAPDKSGLPSDRFSAERTGGSVSTLTIQRTQQEDSAVYLCASSHTWFRVLNTEAFFGQGTRLTVV.

The sample holds many counts of this clonotype. The chain uses TRBV10-2 and TRBJ1-6, with TRBD1 identical over 8 bases. With V trimmed by 8 bases and J by 10 bases, 7 bases remained unmatched. The CDR3 contains 13 residues. CDR1 and CDR2 (germline): WSHSY, SAAADI. The CDR3 bases are TGCGCCAGCCGAGGACAGGGAGTATCACCCCTCCACTTT. It yields the protein CASRGQGVSPLHF.

This clonotype was counted at least ten times. The chain recombines TRBV20-1 with TRBJ2-5; tentative D call: TRBD2 (6 bases). Per the germline V gene, CDR1 is DFQATT and CDR2 is SNEGSKA (reference sequence). The CDR3 contains 12 residues. V lost 1 base, J lost 3 bases, and 6 bases lay in between. The CDR3 nucleotides read TGCAGTGCTAGAGGCGGGGAAGAGACCCAGTACTTC. Its translation is CSARGGEETQYF.

This clonotype was picked up many times. The V call is TRBV11-2, the J call TRBJ2-2, with 12 nucleotides matching TRBD2. Germline V lookup: CDR1 SGHAT, CDR2 FQNNGV. This CDR3 is built from 20 residues. V shed 0 bases and J 4 bases; nucleotides not matched to a gene: 12. The CDR3, as DNA: TGTGCCAGCAGCTTAGATCTTCCGAGGGCTAGCGGGAGGGCCACCGGGGAGCTGTTTTTT. Its protein product is CASSLDLPRASGRATGELFF.

This clonotype was detected ten times or more. The J gene is TRBJ2-7, the V gene TRBV20-1, with D perhaps assigned TRBD1 or TRBD2 (6 bases each). CDR3 size: 16 residues. The V end lost 2 bases, the J end lost 0 bases, and 17 bases lay between the germline ends. In germline, CDR1 is DFQATT, CDR2 SNEGSKA (reference sequence). The DNA for the CDR3 is TGCAGTGCTAGATCGGTGGGGGGCCCTAGCTCCTACGAGCAGTACTTC. Translation gives CSARSVGGPSSYEQYF.

This clonotype has ten or more counts. The rearrangement uses TRBV20-1 and TRBJ2-7; 15 nucleotides match TRBD2. The CDR3 is 12 residues long. With 6 bases clipped from V and 12 bases from J, the junction kept 6 bases outside the gene matches. The germline V gene has CDR1 DFQATT and CDR2 SNEGSKA (reference sequence). The CDR3 DNA sequence: TGCAGTGCCGCCGGACTAGCGGGAGGGCGGTACTTC. As protein: CSAAGLAGGRYF.

This clonotype has only a few counts. V is TRBV18 and J is TRBJ1-3; 10 bases match TRBD1. This CDR3 is 19 amino acids long. Germline values: CDR1 KGHSH, CDR2 LQKENI. J lost 5 bases, V lost 6 bases, and 19 bases had no gene match. CDR3 sequence reads: CASSQLGTGDFSQRNTIYF. CDR3 DNA: TGTGCCAGCTCGCAACTCGGGACAGGGGATTTTAGTCAAAGAAACACCATATATTTT.

This clonotype was recorded at least ten times. The V gene is TRBV5-1, the J gene TRBJ2-5; 8 bases agree with TRBD1. This CDR3 region has 13 residues. The ends lost 6 bases at V and 5 bases at J; junction bases unmatched: 6. Germline assignment: CDR1 SGHRS and CDR2 YFSETQ. The CDR3 reads CASTSDRVETQYF. CDR3 DNA sequence: TGCGCCAGCACCTCGGACAGGGTCGAGACCCAGTACTTC.

The gene calls are TRBV29-1 and TRBJ2-1, with 11 bases identical to TRBD2. Germline V gene data show CDR1 as SQVTM and CDR2 as ANQGSEA. The V and J ends lost 1 base and 0 bases, in that order; junction bases with no gene match: 11. The CDR3 contains 19 residues. CDR3 amino acids: CSVEGVVASGRSSYNEQFF. The CDR3 bases are TGCAGCGTTGAAGGGGTGGTGGCTAGCGGGAGGTCCTCCTACAATGAGCAGTTCTTC.

This clonotype was picked up many times. This chain connects TRBV12-3 or TRBV12-4 to TRBJ2-1, with 14 positions matching TRBD2. The CDR3 totals 15 residues. The junction had 6 bases not matched to a gene; V was cut back by 7 bases and J by 7 bases. This CDR3 reads CASISGLAGGNEQFF. The CDR3 bases are TGTGCCAGCATCTCCGGACTAGCGGGGGGAAATGAGCAGTTCTTC.

This clonotype is medium-sized within its sample. This chain connects TRBV29-1 to TRBJ2-2, with D perhaps given as TRBD1 or TRBD2 (5 bases each). Germline V gene data show CDR1 as SQVTM and CDR2 as ANQGSEA. The CDR3 has 14 residues. The V end was cut by 4 bases, the J end by 2 bases, with 11 bases between. CDR3 residues: CSVGRTPNTGELFF. In nucleotides, the CDR3 is TGCAGCGTTGGGAGGACACCTAACACCGGGGAGCTGTTTTTT.

This clonotype was found many times. The chain employs TRBV5-1 and TRBJ1-1; 10 bases match TRBD1. CDR1 SGHRS and CDR2 YFSETQ come from the germline V gene. The CDR3 loop spans 14 amino acids. The V segment lost 4 bases and the J segment 6 bases; nucleotides outside the gene matches: 6. The DNA for the CDR3 is TGCGCCAGCAGCACGGCCGGGACAGGGGCTGAAGCTTTCTTT. Translated: CASSTAGTGAEAFF.

The chain employs TRBV6-2 or TRBV6-3 and TRBJ2-1, with D perhaps TRBD2 (5 bases). V was cut by 6 bases and J by 7 bases, with 19 bases left in between. The CDR3 consists of 15 residues. CDR1 and CDR2 from the germline V gene are MNHEY and SVGEGT. The CDR3 region is CASRTSGSAVNEQFF. The CDR3, as DNA: TGTGCCAGCAGGACCAGCGGTAGTGCCGTGAATGAGCAGTTCTTC.

This clonotype was counted at least ten times. The chain recombines TRBV5-1 with TRBJ2-5, with D tentatively TRBD1 or TRBD2 (6 bases each). The length of the CDR3 is 14 residues. V was trimmed by 0 bases and J by 5 bases, leaving 11 bases between them. In germline, CDR1 is SGHRS, CDR2 YFSETQ. CDR3 residues: CASSLEGGRETQYF. Here the CDR3 DNA reads TGCGCCAGCAGCTTGGAGGGGGGTCGGGAGACCCAGTACTTC.

This clonotype appeared many times. V and J are TRBV5-5 and TRBJ1-5, with no clear D. Trimming stripped 3 bases from V and 4 bases from J, with 14 bases between. The CDR3 is 15 amino acids. CDR1 and CDR2 (germline): SGHKS, YYEKEE (reference sequence). The CDR3 protein is CASSYSFSENQPQHF. The CDR3 DNA sequence: TGTGCCAGCAGCTATTCTTTTTCGGAGAATCAGCCCCAGCATTTT.